The sequence of this TCR beta chain was determined in a study of blood T cell repertoires in COVID-19. Turning to the study itself: The United States, Italy and Spain supplied acute and convalescent COVID-19 samples.

TCRdb keeps only in-frame clones here, not all; method: immunoSEQ multiplex PCR. Found here are 150,000 to 200,000 clones, 80% to 90% of them singletons; the top ten hold more than 7.5%. This TCR came from a man aged 45-60 years with active or convalescent COVID-19. Sequenced: peripheral blood.

This CDR3 reads CASNLGQSMNTEAFF. CDR3 DNA sequence: TGTGCCAGTAACTTGGGACAGTCCATGAACACTGAAGCTTTCTTT. The chain carries TRBV19 and TRBJ1-1; 7 positions match TRBD1. This CDR3 is built from 15 residues. V shed 7 bases, J shed 0 bases, and the junction held 8 bases outside the gene matches. Germline CDR1 LNHDA, CDR2 SQIVND (reference sequence). Full variable domain (missing parts from reference TRBV19 and TRBJ1-1): DGGITQSPKYLFRKEGQNVTLSCEQNLNHDAMYWYRQDPGQGLRLIYYSQIVNDFQKGDIAEGYSVSREKKESFPLTVTSAQKNPTAFYLCASNLGQSMNTEAFFGQGTRLTVV.